These 13 T cell receptor beta chains were sequenced from one sample in a study of shared clonotypes between healthy human individuals. The naive CD8 fraction comprised CD45RO-negative cells positively selected for CCR7 and excluded terminally differentiated effector memory CD45RA+ cells. Profiled with immunoSEQ multiplex PCR; TCRdb holds only in-frame clones, not every one. The sample lists around 700,000 clones; about 90% were seen once. Sequencing used naive CD8+ T cells sorted from blood. Receptor source: a man aged 30-40 years in good health.

Worth noting for this clone: A single base is all that separates this from a far larger clone, so a read error is likely. The chain couples TRBV28 to TRBJ2-7, with TRBD1 matching over 11 bases. V lost 4 bases and J lost 3; bases outside the gene matches: 2. The germline CDR1 and CDR2 sequences are MDHEN and SYDVKM. This CDR3 is 14 amino acids long. For the CDR3, the DNA is TGTGCCAGCAGTTCCGGGACAGGGGGCTACGAGCAGTACTTC. This sequence encodes CASSSGTGGYEQYF.

The CDR3 nucleotides read TGTGCCAGCAGTCCGCCGGGGCTGAGGGACACCGGGGAGCTGTTTTTT. As protein: CASSPPGLRDTGELFF. The V and J genes are TRBV27 and TRBJ2-2; either TRBD1 or TRBD2 may fit D (5 bases each). The V gene's germline CDR1 is MNHEY and CDR2 SMNVEV (reference sequence). V was cut by 5 bases and J by 3 bases, with 16 bases left in between. The CDR3 sequence is 16 residues long.

The chain employs TRBV9 and TRBJ2-2, with 8 bases fitting TRBD2. Germline-derived CDR1 and CDR2 are SGDLS and YYNGEE. CDR3 length: 16 amino acids. V was clipped by 6 bases and J by 4 bases; unmatched bases: 11. This chain's CDR3 is CASTTTPLAGTGELFF. The CDR3 DNA reads as TGTGCCAGCACCACTACCCCCCTAGCGGGCACCGGGGAGCTGTTTTTT.

This sequence joins TRBV6-5 and TRBJ1-4; D remains ambiguous. Germline-derived CDR1 and CDR2 are MNHEY and SVGAGI. The CDR3 covers 15 residues. V was pared by 6 bases and J by 0 bases, with 11 bases between. The CDR3 nucleotides are TGTGCCAGCAGACCAGGAAGAGCAACTAATGAAAAACTGTTTTTT. This gives the protein CASRPGRATNEKLFF.

This clone came up once. The chain is built from TRBV7-6 and TRBJ2-3, with no clear D. Trimming cost V 5 bases and J 1 base, with 4 bases left between them. The CDR3 length is 12 residues. From germline, CDR1 is SGHVS and CDR2 FNYEAQ. The CDR3 DNA reads TGTGCCAGCAGCACCCGCACAGATACGCAGTATTTT. Its protein product is CASSTRTDTQYF. Combining the CDR3 with reference TRBV7-6 and TRBJ2-3 gives the whole variable domain GAGVSQSPRYKVTKRGQDVALRCDPISGHVSLYWYRQALGQGPEFLTYFNYEAQQDKSGLPNDRFSAERPEGSISTLTIQRTEQRDSAMYRCASSTRTDTQYFGPGTRLTVL.

The V call is TRBV7-9, the J call TRBJ2-7, with TRBD1 matching 9 bases. J was trimmed by 3 bases and V by 1 base; bases with no gene match: 7. The length of the CDR3 is 16 residues. The germline V gene encodes CDR1 SEHNR and CDR2 FQNEAQ (reference sequence). The CDR3 DNA sequence: TGTGCCAGCAGCTTAGGGGGCGGGACAGGGTTCTACGAGCAGTACTTC. This encodes CASSLGGGTGFYEQYF.

This chain links TRBV6-4 with TRBJ2-2; possible D gene TRBD2, 6 bases. V was cut by 4 bases and J by 1 base, with 13 bases left in between. Germline V gene sequence: CDR1 MRHNA, CDR2 SNTAGT. The length of the CDR3 is 16 residues. The CDR3 DNA follows: TGTGCCAGCAGTGTGGGGACTCCTTTGAACACCGGGGAGCTGTTTTTT. It translates to CASSVGTPLNTGELFF.

The V gene is TRBV11-2, the J gene TRBJ2-1, with 11 positions matching TRBD2. V was clipped by 0 bases and J by 6 bases; unmatched bases: 7. The CDR3 is made up of 17 amino acids. Germline V gene lookup returns CDR1 SGHAT and CDR2 FQNNGV. The CDR3 DNA reads TGTGCCAGCAGCTTAGATCTCCTAGCGGGAGGTCGCAATGAGCAGTTCTTC. The encoded protein is CASSLDLLAGGRNEQFF.

This chain connects TRBV5-4 to TRBJ2-1, with 14 positions matching TRBD2. After removal of 4 bases from V and 8 bases from J, the junction contained 11 bases not matched to a gene. Germline-derived CDR1 and CDR2 are SGHNT and YYREEE (reference sequence). The CDR3 length is 17 residues. CDR3 amino acids: CASSPGLAGGAYDEQFF. Written as DNA, the CDR3 is TGTGCCAGCAGCCCAGGACTAGCGGGAGGCGCGTACGATGAGCAGTTCTTC.

The chain uses TRBV9 and TRBJ2-1, with 7 bases identical to TRBD2. Losses at the gene ends were 7 bases for V and 6 bases for J; bases not matched to a gene: 4. Per the germline V gene, CDR1 is SGDLS and CDR2 is YYNGEE. This CDR3 is 12 amino acids long. CDR3 DNA sequence: TGTGCCAGCTGTGCTAGCGGCAATGAGCAGTTCTTC. Translating it yields CASCASGNEQFF.

Turning to this clone: A much larger clone differs by one base, so this may be a read error. The same CDR3 also results from other DNA sequences found in this sample. The chain carries TRBV2 and TRBJ2-7; D gene unclear. Trimming removed 4 bases from V and 0 bases from J, with 4 bases in between. CDR3 length equals 12 residues. Germline loops: CDR1 SNHLY, CDR2 FYNNEI. Written as DNA, the CDR3 is TGTGCCAGCAGTGGGAGCTCCTACGAGCAGTACTTC. This encodes CASSGSSYEQYF.

This clone was counted a few times. This rearrangement joins TRBV7-9 to TRBJ1-2; D gene unclear. Germline V gene data show CDR1 as SEHNR and CDR2 as FQNEAQ (reference sequence). The CDR3 contains 12 residues. Trimming took off 4 bases at V and 10 bases at J, with 13 bases between the two ends. The CDR3 loop is CASSSISANYTF. The CDR3 coding sequence is TGTGCCAGCAGCTCCATCAGCGCCAACTACACCTTC.

V gene TRBV5-6 combines with J gene TRBJ1-3; unclear D gene. This CDR3 region has 13 residues. Deletions cut 0 bases from V and 3 bases from J, with 4 bases between. Germline lookup yields CDR1 SGHDT and CDR2 YYEEEE. The CDR3 DNA is TGTGCCAGCAGCTTGGCTGGTGGAAACACCATATATTTT. This encodes CASSLAGGNTIYF.